These 10 T cell receptor beta chains were all obtained from the same sample, sequenced in a study of shared clonotypes between healthy human individuals. Here immunoSEQ multiplex PCR was the method, and the copy in TCRdb shows in-frame clones only, minus some. Of fewer than 550,000 clones in the sample, around 79% were seen once. Sequencing was done on a sample of PBMCs. These receptors were collected from a woman in her thirties or forties in good health. Some clones in this sample may be carry-over from other donors' samples.

This clone was picked up a small number of times. The CDR3 loop reads CASSPSTGAHEQYF. DNA of the CDR3: TGTGCCAGCAGCCCCTCGACAGGGGCCCACGAGCAGTACTTC. The genes are TRBV7-6 and TRBJ2-7; 8 bases are shared with TRBD1. CDR3 size: 14 residues. V lost 5 bases, J lost 5 bases, and 8 bases stayed unmatched. The germline V gene encodes CDR1 SGHVS and CDR2 FNYEAQ.

This sequence joins TRBV18 and TRBJ2-5; possibly TRBD2 for D (6 bases). Germline CDR1 is KGHSH and CDR2 is LQKENI. Between the trimmed V and J ends, which lost 5 bases and 2 bases, there was a span of 12 bases. The CDR3 runs to 14 residues. The CDR3 DNA reads as TGTGCCAGCTCAATCGGGACTCGACAAGAGACCCAGTACTTC. Its protein is CASSIGTRQETQYF.

This rearrangement joins TRBV6-1 to TRBJ2-1; a weak D match, TRBD2 (7 bases). V was pared by 2 bases and J by 9 bases, with 11 bases between. The CDR3 covers 13 residues. Per the germline V gene, CDR1 is MNHNS and CDR2 is SASEGT. The CDR3 DNA is TGTGCCAGCAGTGAATGGGGGGGCGGTGAGCAGTTCTTC. It specifies CASSEWGGGEQFF.

This clone was seen just once. This chain joins TRBV28 and TRBJ2-2; maybe TRBD2 (6 bases). This CDR3 spans 17 amino acids. Germline values: CDR1 MDHEN, CDR2 SYDVKM. V lost 5 bases and J 1 base, leaving 17 bases between the germline ends. This chain's CDR3 is CASSPLGLAENTGELFF. The CDR3 DNA is TGTGCCAGCAGTCCCCTTGGGTTAGCGGAGAACACCGGGGAGCTGTTTTTT.

The genes are TRBV2 and TRBJ1-2; a possible D gene is TRBD1 (6 bases). The CDR3 is made up of 17 amino acids. Germline CDR1 SNHLY, CDR2 FYNNEI. V was trimmed by 4 bases and J by 0 bases, leaving 18 bases between them. The CDR3 loop is CASSGGRGSLANYGYTF. DNA for the CDR3: TGTGCCAGCAGTGGGGGGCGGGGGAGTCTGGCTAACTATGGCTACACCTTC.

The chain carries TRBV28 and TRBJ2-3; 8 bases are shared with TRBD1. This CDR3 contains 16 residues. J was trimmed by 0 bases and V by 3 bases; bases with no gene match: 5. Germline lookup yields CDR1 MDHEN and CDR2 SYDVKM. CDR3 DNA: TGTGCCAGCAGTTTTGACACAGGGGGGAGCACAGATACGCAGTATTTT. Protein: CASSFDTGGSTDTQYF.

This chain links TRBV7-2 with TRBJ1-2; TRBD1 might be the D (6 bases). V lost 1 base and J lost 2, with 8 bases in between. This CDR3 is built from 14 residues. Per germline, CDR1 SGHTA and CDR2 FQGNSA. CDR3 in DNA: TGTGCCAGCAGCTTAGGGACAGTAAACTATGGCTACACCTTC. It specifies CASSLGTVNYGYTF.

CDR3 nucleotides: TGCGCCAGCAGCTTGGACAGGGAGCAGTATGGCTACACCTTC. Translated: CASSLDREQYGYTF. The V call is TRBV5-1, the J call TRBJ1-2, with D possibly being TRBD1 (6 bases). The V end was cut by 0 bases, the J end by 5 bases, with 11 bases between. The CDR3 is made up of 14 amino acids. Germline V lookup: CDR1 SGHRS, CDR2 YFSETQ.

This clone was seen more than once but under ten times. V usage is TRBV18 and J usage is TRBJ1-1; D unresolved. V shed 3 bases and J shed 3 bases, with 14 bases lying between them. There are 15 residues in the CDR3. Germline V gives CDR1 KGHSH, CDR2 LQKENI. For the CDR3, the DNA is TGTGCCAGCTCACCCCCGCTGGCGGTAGACACTGAAGCTTTCTTT. This translates into CASSPPLAVDTEAFF.

The chain couples TRBV6-1 to TRBJ2-1; D is unresolved. V shed 2 bases and J shed 4 bases, with 6 bases lying between them. Germline V gives CDR1 MNHNS, CDR2 SASEGT. The CDR3 runs to 13 residues. In DNA, the CDR3 is TGTGCCAGCAGTGAAACGGAATACAATGAGCAGTTCTTC. It translates to CASSETEYNEQFF.